The rows below give T cell receptor beta chains drawn from one sample of a study of metastatic and nonmetastatic thyroid tumors. TCRdb re-analyzed the PCR reads through MiXCR. The data show about 7,800 clones, just under 30% seen once. The specimen was tumor tissue. These receptors were obtained from a female donor with papillary thyroid cancer or a benign thyroid nodule (not recorded which). Some clones in this sample may be carry-over from other donors' samples. Each CDR3 is given with its conserved first and last residue. The D gene is left open where the match is weak. Only some rows state a clone size, as once, few, many or a class for expanded clones.

medium-sized | TRBJ1-5 | NA | TRBV12-3/TRBV12-4 | 16 | CASSLGEGTERRPQHF | TGTGCCAGCAGTTTAGGGGAGGGAACGGAAAGGAGGCCCCAGCATTTT
few | TRBJ1-1 | NA | TRBV12-3/TRBV12-4 | 12 | CVSSFAGFEAFF | TGTGTCAGCAGTTTTGCAGGGTTTGAAGCTTTCTTT
NA | TRBJ1-2 | NA | TRBV20-1 | 15 | CSAISQGGMDYGYTF | TGCAGTGCTATCTCACAGGGAGGAATGGACTATGGCTACACCTTC
NA | TRBJ2-1 | NA | TRBV28 | 18 | CASSKLWDGSTLAHDQFF | TGTGCCAGCAGTAAGCTCTGGGATGGCTCCACCCTCGCCCATGATCAGTTCTTC
few | TRBJ1-6 | NA | TRBV11-2 | 17 | CASSLVWTAISSSPLHF | TGTGCCAGCAGCTTAGTATGGACAGCAATTTCCAGTTCACCCCTCCACTTT
NA | TRBJ1-6 | NA | TRBV4-2 | 15 | CASSQGGGGNSPLHF | TGTGCCAGCAGCCAAGGGGGTGGGGGGAATTCACCCCTCCACTTT
medium-sized | TRBJ2-7 | TRBD2 | TRBV20-1 | 15 | CSARGTSGRWYEQYF | TGCAGTGCTAGGGGGACTAGCGGGAGGTGGTACGAGCAGTACTTC
NA | TRBJ2-1 | TRBD2 | TRBV10-3 | 16 | CAISDPQLAGVNEQFF | TGTGCCATCAGTGACCCACAACTAGCGGGAGTGAATGAGCAGTTCTTC
NA | TRBJ2-7 | NA | TRBV30 | 12 | CAWGYSSYEQYF | TGTGCCTGGGGGTACAGCTCCTACGAGCAGTACTTC
large | TRBJ1-6 | TRBD1 | TRBV11-1 | 13 | CASSLDRVAPLHF | TGTGCCAGCAGCTTGGACAGGGTTGCACCCCTCCACTTT
NA | TRBJ1-3 | NA | TRBV11-2 | 15 | CASSPMSGAGNTIYF | TGTGCCAGCAGCCCCATGAGCGGGGCTGGAAACACCATATATTTT
few | TRBJ2-2 | NA | TRBV24-1 | 15 | CATSDLQGSAGELFF | TGTGCCACCAGTGATTTGCAGGGCTCAGCCGGGGAGCTGTTTTTT
large | TRBJ1-2 | TRBD1 | TRBV6-5 | 15 | CASSYSWTGHYGYTF | TGTGCCAGCAGTTACTCATGGACAGGGCACTATGGCTACACCTTC
NA | TRBJ1-6 | NA | TRBV25-1 | 14 | CASRADRNNSPLHF | TGTGCCAGCAGAGCGGACAGAAATAATTCACCCCTCCACTTT
few | TRBJ1-1 | NA | TRBV27 | 12 | CASSLGGSEAFF | TGTGCCAGCAGTTTGGGAGGTAGTGAAGCTTTCTTT
NA | TRBJ2-1 | TRBD2 | TRBV5-1 | 19 | CASSTGLAGGPRAVNEQFF | TGCGCCAGCAGCACGGGACTAGCGGGAGGGCCTCGTGCGGTGAATGAGCAGTTCTTC
many | TRBJ2-2 | NA | TRBV18 | 13 | CASSPQDTGELFF | TGTGCCAGCTCCCCACAGGACACCGGGGAGCTGTTTTTT
NA | TRBJ2-7 | TRBD2 | TRBV20-1 | 14 | CSARTSGITYEQYF | TGCAGTGCCCGGACTAGCGGGATAACCTACGAGCAGTACTTC
few | TRBJ1-6 | NA | TRBV12-3/TRBV12-4 | 15 | CASSLSQGLNSPLHF | TGTGCCAGCAGTTTAAGCCAGGGCCTTAATTCACCCCTCCACTTT
large | TRBJ2-1 | TRBD2 | TRBV6-5 | 16 | CASSYSTSGIYNEQFF | TGTGCCAGCAGTTACTCAACTAGCGGGATCTACAATGAGCAGTTCTTC
NA | TRBJ2-7 | TRBD1 | TRBV7-9 | 14 | CASSPQGAFYEQYF | TGTGCCAGCAGCCCCCAGGGGGCTTTTTACGAGCAGTACTTC
medium-sized | TRBJ1-5 | TRBD1 | TRBV3-1 | 14 | CASSQGTGRQPQHF | TGTGCCAGCAGCCAAGGGACAGGTCGCCAGCCCCAGCATTTT
NA | TRBJ2-6 | NA | TRBV7-2 | 19 | CASSLAFGAGSSGANVLTF | TGTGCCAGCAGCTTAGCCTTCGGGGCGGGGAGCTCTGGGGCCAACGTCCTGACTTTC
NA | TRBJ2-2 | NA | TRBV7-9 | 12 | CASSLLGGELFF | TGTGCCAGCAGCTTACTTGGCGGGGAGCTGTTTTTT
NA | TRBJ2-5 | NA | TRBV7-8 | 16 | CASSLGWDERAETQYF | TGTGCCAGCAGCTTAGGTTGGGACGAGCGGGCAGAGACCCAGTACTTC
NA | TRBJ1-4 | NA | TRBV6-2/TRBV6-3 | 15 | CASSYGQVPAEKLFF | TGTGCCAGCAGTTACGGGCAGGTCCCAGCTGAAAAACTGTTTTTT
NA | TRBJ2-1 | NA | TRBV27 | 15 | CASRKGGSRGGEQFF | TGTGCCAGCAGAAAAGGGGGGAGCCGCGGCGGTGAGCAGTTCTTC
few | TRBJ2-7 | NA | TRBV28 | 18 | CANPLSALCQPPTYEQYF | NA
NA | TRBJ1-4 | NA | TRBV11-2 | 15 | CASSKQVQVREKLFF | TGTGCCAGCAGCAAACAGGTTCAGGTTCGCGAAAAACTGTTTTTT
few | TRBJ2-7 | NA | TRBV28 | 16 | CASSSPYGDGYYEQYF | TGTGCCAGCAGTTCCCCGTACGGGGACGGCTACTACGAGCAGTACTTC
few | TRBJ1-5 | TRBD1 | TRBV27 | 16 | CASRSRQGGGNKPKHF | TGTGCCAGCAGATCCCGACAGGGTGGTGGCAATAAGCCCAAGCATTTT
NA | TRBJ1-4 | NA | TRBV11-2 | 13 | CASGNGGNEKLFF | TGTGCCAGCGGGAACGGGGGGAATGAAAAACTGTTTTTT
NA | TRBJ2-2 | NA | TRBV6-1 | 15 | CASSEAAGSPGELFF | TGTGCCAGCAGTGAAGCGGCGGGATCGCCCGGGGAGCTGTTTTTT
NA | TRBJ1-6 | NA | TRBV11-2 | 14 | CASSLRQGLSPLHF | TGTGCCAGCAGCTTACGGCAGGGCCTTTCACCCCTCCACTTT
NA | TRBJ2-5 | TRBD2 | TRBV20-1 | 14 | CSATGREGQETQYF | TGCAGTGCTACCGGGCGGGAGGGTCAAGAGACCCAGTACTTC
medium-sized | TRBJ2-7 | NA | TRBV7-6 | 12 | CASSSQGEEQYF | TGTGCCAGCAGCTCACAGGGTGAAGAGCAGTACTTC
medium-sized | TRBJ2-2 | TRBD2 | TRBV12-3/TRBV12-4 | 17 | CASSLVFGSGRAEELFF | TGTGCCAGCAGTTTAGTTTTCGGTAGCGGGAGGGCGGAGGAGCTGTTTTTT
NA | TRBJ2-6 | NA | TRBV12-3/TRBV12-4 | 14 | CASSRSGGANVLTF | TGTGCCAGCAGCCGGAGTGGTGGGGCCAACGTCCTGACTTTC
NA | TRBJ2-3 | TRBD1 | TRBV12-3/TRBV12-4 | 14 | CASSTSGTADTQYF | TGTGCCAGCAGTACCTCCGGGACAGCAGATACGCAGTATTTT
NA | TRBJ1-3 | NA | TRBV10-2 | 13 | CASSESRGNTIYF | TGCGCCAGCAGTGAGTCACGAGGAAACACCATATATTTT
medium-sized | TRBJ1-5 | NA | TRBV6-4 | 13 | CASSSGTNQPQHF | TGTGCCAGCAGTTCCGGGACAAATCAGCCCCAGCATTTT
few | TRBJ2-3 | TRBD2 | TRBV4-1 | 19 | CASSPSPSGGSGRADTQYF | TGCGCCAGCAGCCCGTCCCCCTCCGGGGGGAGCGGGAGAGCAGATACGCAGTATTTT
NA | TRBJ2-7 | NA | TRBV2 | 15 | CASSDRFLGMGEQYF | NA
NA | TRBJ1-2 | NA | TRBV20-1 | 12 | CSAWTANYGYTF | TGCAGTGCTTGGACAGCTAACTATGGCTACACCTTC
NA | TRBJ2-2 | NA | TRBV5-8 | 12 | CASRVEEGELFF | TGTGCCAGCAGGGTAGAGGAGGGGGAGCTGTTTTTT
few | TRBJ1-1 | NA | TRBV6-1 | 12 | CASSETGIEAFF | TGTGCCAGCAGTGAGACCGGAATTGAAGCTTTCTTT
few | TRBJ2-1 | TRBD1 | TRBV11-1 | 18 | CASSSEGDPGQSYNEQFF | TGTGCCAGCAGCTCAGAAGGAGACCCGGGACAGAGTTACAATGAGCAGTTCTTC
few | TRBJ1-1 | NA | TRBV27 | 16 | CASSLRPPQGNTEAFF | TGTGCCAGCAGTTTAAGGCCCCCTCAGGGTAACACTGAAGCTTTCTTT
NA | TRBJ1-3 | NA | TRBV2 | 15 | CASSPPGGMLNTIYF | TGTGCCAGCAGCCCTCCGGGAGGGATGTTAAACACCATATATTTT
NA | TRBJ1-5 | NA | TRBV27 | 15 | CASSPWTALNQPQHF | TGTGCCAGCAGTCCCTGGACAGCCTTGAATCAGCCCCAGCATTTT
few | TRBJ1-5 | NA | TRBV5-1 | 15 | CASSLEGGSYQPQHF | TGCGCCAGCAGCTTGGAGGGAGGATCCTATCAGCCCCAGCATTTT
many | TRBJ2-5 | NA | TRBV15 | 14 | CATSRGRNQETQYF | TGTGCCACCAGCAGAGGACGGAATCAAGAGACCCAGTACTTC
few | TRBJ2-7 | NA | TRBV2 | 13 | CASIGGTDYEQYF | TGTGCCAGTATTGGCGGGACAGACTACGAGCAGTACTTC
many | TRBJ2-1 | NA | TRBV20-1 | 15 | CSARGIVVGYNEQFF | TGCAGTGCTAGAGGAATCGTAGTGGGCTACAATGAGCAGTTCTTC